This TCR beta chain was profiled in a study of T-cell reconstitution after alpha-beta-depleted transplantation in children. The authors prepared the TCRbeta library with unique molecular identifiers. Each CDR3 protein gets one entry after TCRdb re-called the PCR reads with MiXCR. The sample holds 60,000 or so distinct CDR3 sequences; approximately 43% are singletons and the top ten take under 98%. The germline V and J ends were trimmed by 1 base and 4 bases, with 15 bases remaining between them. This CDR3 comprises 15 residues. Germline loops: CDR1 SGDLS, CDR2 YYNGEE. This clonotype was recorded a few times.

The starting material was PBMCs, mostly from graft donor cells, obtained 360 days after TCRalphabeta/CD19-depleted stem cell transplant. The chain couples TRBV9 to TRBJ2-7; D is possibly TRBD1 (6 bases). The clonotype originates from a male patient younger than 18 who had a stem cell transplant for acute lymphoblastic leukemia, so the T cells may come from the graft donor. This CDR3 is CASSVSGAFTYEQYF. CDR3 sequence (DNA): TGTGCCAGCAGCGTATCAGGGGCTTTCACATACGAGCAGTACTTC.